This T cell receptor (beta chain) comes out of a study of blood T cell repertoires in COVID-19. For the study at large: Sources were T cells, B-cell-depleted T cells, or PBMCs; the material itself was cDNA or gDNA.

Cohort assignment relied on participant-reported clinical history. All recovered Cohort 3 donors got two negative PCRs, got clearance, or saw symptom resolution. The ends were cut back, 4 bases at V and 2 bases at J, with 10 bases in the middle. The CDR3 covers 13 residues. Per the germline V gene, CDR1 is SGHRS and CDR2 is YFSETQ. The protocol was immunoSEQ multiplex PCR, while the TCRdb copy is restricted to in-frame clones and leaves out a portion. The table records 320,000 or so clones, about 89% of them present only once. Sequencing was carried out using PBMCs or T cells enriched from blood (not recorded which). The origin of this receptor is a man aged 55 to 70 who had recovered from COVID-19. V gene TRBV5-1 combines with J gene TRBJ2-7; D might be TRBD2 (6 bases). In DNA form, the CDR3 reads TGCGCCAGCAGCCGGGACTTTACCTACGAGCAGTACTTC. Protein: CASSRDFTYEQYF.